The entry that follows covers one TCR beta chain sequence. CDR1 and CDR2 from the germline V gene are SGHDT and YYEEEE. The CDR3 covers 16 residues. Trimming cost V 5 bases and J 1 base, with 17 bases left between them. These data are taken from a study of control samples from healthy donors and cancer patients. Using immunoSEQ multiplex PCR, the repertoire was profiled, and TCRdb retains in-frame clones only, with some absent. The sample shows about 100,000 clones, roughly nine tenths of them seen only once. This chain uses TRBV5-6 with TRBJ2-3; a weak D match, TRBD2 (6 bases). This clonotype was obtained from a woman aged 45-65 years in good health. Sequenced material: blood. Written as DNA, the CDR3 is TGTGCCAGCAGGACCGGAGGTAGGGAGGGCACAGATACGCAGTATTTT. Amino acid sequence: CASRTGGREGTDTQYF.